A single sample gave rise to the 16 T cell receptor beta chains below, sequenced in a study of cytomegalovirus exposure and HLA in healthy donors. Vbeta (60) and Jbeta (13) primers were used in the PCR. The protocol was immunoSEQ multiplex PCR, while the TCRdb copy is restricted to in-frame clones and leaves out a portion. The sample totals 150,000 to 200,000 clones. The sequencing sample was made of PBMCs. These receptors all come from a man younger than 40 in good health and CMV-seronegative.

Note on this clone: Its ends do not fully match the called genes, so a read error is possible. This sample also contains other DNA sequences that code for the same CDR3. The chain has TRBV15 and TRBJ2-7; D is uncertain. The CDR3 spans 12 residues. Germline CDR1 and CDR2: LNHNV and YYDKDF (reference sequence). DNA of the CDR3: TGTGCCACTAGCAGAGATCGTTACGAGCAGTACTTC. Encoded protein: CATSRDRYEQYF.

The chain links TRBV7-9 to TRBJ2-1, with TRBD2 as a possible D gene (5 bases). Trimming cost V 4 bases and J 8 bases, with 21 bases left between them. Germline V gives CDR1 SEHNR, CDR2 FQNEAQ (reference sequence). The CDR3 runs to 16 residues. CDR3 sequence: CASSSTLTTRYHEQFF. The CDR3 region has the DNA TGTGCCAGCAGCTCAACCCTCACCACTAGGTACCATGAGCAGTTCTTC.

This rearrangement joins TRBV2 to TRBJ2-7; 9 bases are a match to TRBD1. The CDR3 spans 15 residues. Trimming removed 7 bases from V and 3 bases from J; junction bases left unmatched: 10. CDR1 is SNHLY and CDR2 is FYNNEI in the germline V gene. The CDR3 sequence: CASNPPGQGVYEQYF. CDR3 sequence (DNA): TGTGCCAGCAATCCTCCGGGACAGGGTGTCTACGAGCAGTACTTC.

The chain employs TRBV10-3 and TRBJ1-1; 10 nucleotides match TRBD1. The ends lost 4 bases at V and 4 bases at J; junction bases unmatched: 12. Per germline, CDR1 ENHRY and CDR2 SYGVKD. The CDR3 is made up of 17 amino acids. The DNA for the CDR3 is TGTGCCATCAGTGGACGCGGGACAGGGGCAGGGTTCACTGAAGCTTTCTTT. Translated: CAISGRGTGAGFTEAFF.

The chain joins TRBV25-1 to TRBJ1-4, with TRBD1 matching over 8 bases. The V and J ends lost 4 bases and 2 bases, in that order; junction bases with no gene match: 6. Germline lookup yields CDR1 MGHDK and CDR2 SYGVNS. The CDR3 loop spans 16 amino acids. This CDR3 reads CASSGQGFATNEKLFF. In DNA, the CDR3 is TGTGCCAGCAGTGGACAGGGGTTTGCGACTAATGAAAAACTGTTTTTT.

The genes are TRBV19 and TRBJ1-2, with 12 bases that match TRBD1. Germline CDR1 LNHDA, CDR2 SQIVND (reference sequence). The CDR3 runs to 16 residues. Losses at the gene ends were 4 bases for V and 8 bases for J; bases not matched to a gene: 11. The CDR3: CASSTRGQGAGIGYTF. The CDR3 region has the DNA TGTGCCAGTAGTACCAGGGGACAGGGGGCTGGAATCGGCTACACCTTC.

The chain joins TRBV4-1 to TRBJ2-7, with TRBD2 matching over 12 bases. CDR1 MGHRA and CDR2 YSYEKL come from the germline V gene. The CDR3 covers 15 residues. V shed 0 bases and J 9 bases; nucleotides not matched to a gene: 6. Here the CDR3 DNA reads TGCGCCAGCAGCCAAGATCTAGCGGGAGGGCGTCGGCAGTACTTC. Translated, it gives CASSQDLAGGRRQYF.

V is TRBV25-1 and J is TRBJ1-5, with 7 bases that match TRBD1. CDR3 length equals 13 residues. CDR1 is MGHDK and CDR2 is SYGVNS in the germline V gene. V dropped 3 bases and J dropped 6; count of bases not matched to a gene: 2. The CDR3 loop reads CASSESGGQPQHF. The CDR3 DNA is TGTGCCAGCAGTGAGTCAGGGGGTCAGCCCCAGCATTTT.

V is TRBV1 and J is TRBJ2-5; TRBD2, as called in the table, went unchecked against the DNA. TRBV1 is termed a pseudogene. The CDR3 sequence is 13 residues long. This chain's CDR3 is CTSNSGSQETQYF. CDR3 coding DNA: TGCACCAGCAACAGCGGGTCCCAAGAGACCCAGTACTTC.

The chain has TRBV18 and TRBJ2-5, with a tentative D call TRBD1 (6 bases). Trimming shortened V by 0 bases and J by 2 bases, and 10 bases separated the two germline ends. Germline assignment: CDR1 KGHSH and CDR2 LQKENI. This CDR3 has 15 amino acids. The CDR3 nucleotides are TGTGCCAGCTCACCACCGGGACAATATCAAGAGACCCAGTACTTC. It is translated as CASSPPGQYQETQYF.

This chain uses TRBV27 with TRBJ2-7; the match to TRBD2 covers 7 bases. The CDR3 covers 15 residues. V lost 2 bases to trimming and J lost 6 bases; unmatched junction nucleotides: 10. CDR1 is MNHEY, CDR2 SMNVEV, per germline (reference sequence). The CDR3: CASSLKGTNKGEQYF. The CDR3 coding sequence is TGTGCCAGCAGTTTAAAGGGGACTAATAAGGGCGAGCAGTACTTC.

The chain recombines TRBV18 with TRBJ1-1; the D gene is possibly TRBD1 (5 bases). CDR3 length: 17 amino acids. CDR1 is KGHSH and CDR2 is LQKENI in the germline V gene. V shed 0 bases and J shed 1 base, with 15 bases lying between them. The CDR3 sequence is CASSPPAWSGSNTEAFF. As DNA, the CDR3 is TGTGCCAGCTCACCACCGGCCTGGTCAGGGTCGAACACTGAAGCTTTCTTT.

In DNA form, the CDR3 reads TGTGCCACCGCGCGGGGGCAGGGAGATACGCAGTATTTT. It translates to CATARGQGDTQYF. This rearrangement joins TRBV11-3 to TRBJ2-3; weak D call: TRBD2 (7 bases). The CDR3 runs to 13 residues. Germline CDR1 SGHNT, CDR2 YENEEA. V was trimmed by 10 bases and J by 5 bases, leaving 16 bases between them.

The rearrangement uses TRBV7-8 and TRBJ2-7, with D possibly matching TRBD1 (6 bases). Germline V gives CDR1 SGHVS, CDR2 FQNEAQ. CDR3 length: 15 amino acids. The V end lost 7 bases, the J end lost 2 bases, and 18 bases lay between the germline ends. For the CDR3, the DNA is TGTGCCAGCATCCGAACGGGACAAATGACCTACGAGCAGTACTTC. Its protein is CASIRTGQMTYEQYF. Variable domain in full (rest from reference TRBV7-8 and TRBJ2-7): GAGVSQSPRYKVAKRGQDVALRCDPISGHVSLFWYQQALGQGPEFLTYFQNEAQLDKSGLPSDRFFAERPEGSVSTLKIQRTQQEDSAVYLCASIRTGQMTYEQYFGPGTRLTVT.

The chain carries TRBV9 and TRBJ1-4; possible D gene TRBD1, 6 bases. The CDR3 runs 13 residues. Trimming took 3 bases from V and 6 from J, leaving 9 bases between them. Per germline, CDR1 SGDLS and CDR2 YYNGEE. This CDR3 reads CASSGQVDEKLFF. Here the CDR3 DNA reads TGTGCCAGCAGCGGACAGGTAGATGAAAAACTGTTTTTT.

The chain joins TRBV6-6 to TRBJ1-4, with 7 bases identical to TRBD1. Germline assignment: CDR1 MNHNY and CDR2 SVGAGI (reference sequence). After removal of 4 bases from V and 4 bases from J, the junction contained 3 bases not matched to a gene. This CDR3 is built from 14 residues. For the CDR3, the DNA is TGTGCCAGCAGTTCACCAGGGGGTAATGAAAAACTGTTTTTT. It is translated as CASSSPGGNEKLFF.